These 28 T cell receptor beta chains were sequenced from one sample in a study of blood T cells in healthy people across ages (dated by TCRdb to 2015 to 2017). The protocol used for the library was 5' RACE. This sample was sequenced with an Illumina HiSeq 2500. A second PCR of about 6 to 11 cycles was run with a J-beta primer mix and a sample-barcoded 5' primer. TCRdb applied fastp at Q25 and MiXCR to the public reads, then kept only in-frame beta chains. Each entry merges the rows of one CDR3 protein and shows their most common DNA and genes. The sample has over 750,000 distinct CDR3 sequences on record, 20% to 25% of them singletons. Roughly a tenth of the sample rests with the top ten. These same data were also listed under a study on T cells of mothers and their children.

What was sequenced was blood. These receptors all come from a boy younger than 18 in good health.

This clonotype came up a few times. The chain recombines TRBV7-9 with TRBJ1-1, with 8 bases aligning to TRBD1. Per germline, CDR1 SEHNR and CDR2 FQNEAQ (reference sequence). The CDR3 sequence is 15 residues long. The ends lost 4 bases at V and 0 bases at J; junction bases unmatched: 4. This CDR3 is CASSYWTGLNTEAFF. CDR3 DNA: TGTGCCAGCAGCTATTGGACAGGGCTGAACACTGAAGCTTTCTTT.

This clonotype was seen more than once but under ten times. The CDR3 DNA reads as TGCAGCGCCCTCCCCGGACAGCAAGAGACCCAGTACTTC. Protein sequence: CSALPGQQETQYF. The chain employs TRBV29-1 and TRBJ2-5, with D possibly TRBD1 on 6 matching bases. Trimming pared 7 bases from V and 2 bases from J, leaving 14 bases between. This CDR3 is built from 13 residues. Germline CDR1 is SQVTM and CDR2 is ANQGSEA. The variable domain in full, with the rest retrieved from reference TRBV29-1 and TRBJ2-5, is SAVISQKPSRDICQRGTSLTIQCQVDSQVTMMFWYRQQPGQSLTLIATANQGSEATYESGFVIDKFPISRPNLTFSTLTVSNMSPEDSSIYLCSALPGQQETQYFGPGTRLLVL.

This clonotype has just a few counts. This rearrangement joins TRBV6-5 to TRBJ2-4; D might be TRBD2 (7 bases). The germline V and J ends were trimmed by 6 bases and 0 bases, with 12 bases remaining between them. Germline values: CDR1 MNHEY, CDR2 SVGAGI. This CDR3 is built from 15 residues. The CDR3, as DNA: TGTGCCAGCAGACGGGAGGACAGAGCCAAAAACATTCAGTACTTC. Its protein is CASRREDRAKNIQYF.

This clonotype has more than one count but fewer than ten. Here the CDR3 reads CGCASISGRATDTQYF. The CDR3 nucleotides are TGTGGCTGTGCGTCCATTAGCGGGAGGGCCACAGATACGCAGTATTTT. This rearrangement joins TRBV28 to TRBJ2-3; TRBD2 matches 11 bases. Germline V gene data show CDR1 as MDHEN and CDR2 as SYDVKM. The CDR3 runs to 16 residues.

This chain connects TRBV6-1 to TRBJ1-4; 8 bases line up with TRBD1. V was pared by 6 bases and J by 8 bases, with 8 bases of the junction left unmatched. Germline lookup yields CDR1 MNHNS and CDR2 SASEGT. The length of the CDR3 is 14 residues. The CDR3 loop reads CASRTGTGGEKLFF. CDR3 DNA: TGTGCCAGCAGAACCGGGACAGGCGGAGAAAAACTGTTTTTT.

The chain joins TRBV28 to TRBJ1-4; 7 positions match TRBD1. Germline CDR1 is MDHEN and CDR2 is SYDVKM. This CDR3 comprises 15 residues. The trim removed 4 bases at V and 8 bases at J, leaving 10 bases unmatched. CDR3 in amino acids: CASSSPAGGYEKLFF. CDR3 DNA sequence: TGTGCCAGCAGTTCCCCGGCAGGGGGATACGAAAAACTGTTTTTT. Full variable domain (rest looked up from reference TRBV28 and TRBJ1-4): DVKVTQSSRYLVKRTGEKVFLECVQDMDHENMFWYRQDPGLGLRLIYFSYDVKMKEKGDIPEGYSVSREKKERFSLILESASTNQTSMYLCASSSPAGGYEKLFFGSGTQLSVL.

V usage is TRBV7-3 and J usage is TRBJ2-7; D may correspond to TRBD1 or TRBD2 (6 bases each). The germline CDR1 and CDR2 sequences are SGHTA and FQGTGA. The germline V and J ends were trimmed by 2 bases and 2 bases, with 13 bases remaining between them. CDR3 size: 15 residues. For the CDR3, the DNA is TGTGCCAGCAGCTTAGGAGGGGGGAGGACCTACGAGCAGTACTTC. As protein: CASSLGGGRTYEQYF.

This clonotype showed up just a few times. The CDR3 spells CASSLFGSNRLQETQYF. The CDR3 DNA reads as TGTGCCAGCAGCTTATTTGGCAGCAACCGCTTGCAAGAGACCCAGTACTTC. V is TRBV7-2 and J is TRBJ2-5; D gene unclear. CDR3 length: 17 residues. CDR1 and CDR2 from the germline V gene are SGHTA and FQGNSA. V was shortened by 2 bases and J by 2 bases, with 18 bases between the two germline ends.

The V call is TRBV20-1, the J call TRBJ2-5; 12 bases agree with TRBD2. The J call may be wrong; the DNA end is better matched by TRBJ2-1. This CDR3 has 15 amino acids. The germline CDR1 and CDR2 sequences are DFQATT and SNEGSKA (reference sequence). The CDR3 loop reads CSARDRLAGGPAQFF. The CDR3 nucleotides are TGCAGTGCTAGAGATCGGCTAGCGGGGGGGCCGGCGCAGTTCTTC.

The chain uses TRBV5-5 and TRBJ2-1; D gene ambiguous. The DNA matches TRBJ2-4 better at its end, which makes the J call doubtful. The CDR3 is 11 residues long. In germline, CDR1 is SGHKS, CDR2 YYEKEE (reference sequence). In nucleotides, the CDR3 is TGTGCCAGCAGCTTGGGGTCTGGTCAGTACTTC. Amino acids: CASSLGSGQYF.

V and J are TRBV7-2 and TRBJ2-1; a weak D match, TRBD2 (6 bases). Trimming shortened V by 6 bases and J by 3 bases, and 18 bases separated the two germline ends. CDR1 is SGHTA, CDR2 FQGNSA, per germline. This CDR3 contains 16 residues. The CDR3 here is CASRRAGGIHYNEQFF. The DNA of the CDR3 is TGTGCCAGCAGGCGGGCGGGCGGGATTCACTACAATGAGCAGTTCTTC.

This clonotype has only a few counts. The V gene is TRBV6-5, the J gene TRBJ2-2, with D tentatively TRBD1 (6 bases). Deletions cut 5 bases from V and 5 bases from J, with 9 bases between. Germline CDR1 MNHEY, CDR2 SVGAGI. The CDR3 has 13 amino acids. The chain's CDR3 is CASSGDRTGELFF. The CDR3, as DNA: TGTGCCAGCAGTGGCGACAGGACCGGGGAGCTGTTTTTT.

The CDR3 coding sequence is TGTGCCAGTAGTATTCAGGGCCCAATGAACACTGAAGCTTTCTTT. Encoded protein: CASSIQGPMNTEAFF. V and J are TRBV19 and TRBJ1-1, with D tentatively TRBD1 (5 bases). The CDR3 spans 15 residues. Germline loops: CDR1 LNHDA, CDR2 SQIVND (reference sequence). The V and J ends lost 3 bases and 0 bases respectively, with 11 bases between them.

In this sample, this clonotype turned up a few times. The chain couples TRBV7-2 to TRBJ2-7; no definite D call. The CDR3 runs 14 residues. Germline CDR1 SGHTA, CDR2 FQGNSA. V was trimmed by 3 bases and J by 0 bases, leaving 9 bases between them. The CDR3 DNA follows: TGTGCCAGCAGCTTGGAGTTTAGCTCCTACGAGCAGTACTTC. Encoded protein: CASSLEFSSYEQYF.

This clonotype was seen only a few times. This chain uses TRBV29-1 with TRBJ2-7, with 10 bases identical to TRBD1. CDR3 length: 13 residues. Trimming cost V 5 bases and J 4 bases; bases outside gene matches: 5. The germline V gene encodes CDR1 SQVTM and CDR2 ANQGSEA. The CDR3 loop reads CSVRGTGVYEQYF. The CDR3 DNA sequence: TGCAGCGTTAGAGGGACAGGGGTGTACGAGCAGTACTTC.

The chain recombines TRBV21-1 with TRBJ2-5; the table's D gene call, TRBD2, was not cross checked with the DNA. The DNA end is more similar to TRBJ2-7, so the J call may be wrong. TRBV21-1 is reported as a pseudogene. CDR3 length: 17 amino acids. The chain's CDR3 is CASSKLLLAGGIYEQYF. CDR3 nucleotide sequence: TGTGCCAGCAGCAAACTCCTACTAGCGGGGGGGATCTACGAGCAGTACTTC.

This chain links TRBV27 with TRBJ2-3, with 7 bases lining up with TRBD2. V lost 2 bases, J lost 8 bases, and 10 bases stayed unmatched. Germline CDR1 is MNHEY and CDR2 is SMNVEV (reference sequence). The CDR3 runs 15 residues. The CDR3 protein is CASSLEGPPGGTQYF. The CDR3 DNA reads as TGTGCCAGCAGTTTAGAGGGACCTCCGGGGGGTACGCAGTATTTT.

V and J are TRBV20-1 and TRBJ2-7, with D perhaps TRBD2 (5 bases). The CDR3 extends over 16 amino acids. V lost 3 bases and J 4 bases, leaving 22 bases between the germline ends. CDR1 is DFQATT and CDR2 is SNEGSKA in the germline V gene (reference sequence). The CDR3 region has the DNA TGCAGTGCTAGGGCTAGCAGGAGAAACGTAGCGTACGAGCAGTACTTC. Its translation is CSARASRRNVAYEQYF.

V and J are TRBV3-1 and TRBJ2-1; tentative D call: TRBD2 (7 bases). CDR3 length equals 14 residues. V was clipped by 6 bases and J by 7 bases, with 16 bases between them. From germline, CDR1 is LGHDT and CDR2 YNNKEL (reference sequence). CDR3 loop: CASSNSGGANEQFF. The CDR3 coding sequence is TGTGCCAGCAGTAACTCTGGGGGGGCGAATGAGCAGTTCTTC.

This chain links TRBV5-1 with TRBJ2-5; D is unclear. The CDR3 has 14 residues. CDR1 is SGHRS and CDR2 is YFSETQ in the germline V gene. V was cut by 4 bases and J by 8 bases, with 18 bases left in between. Written as DNA, the CDR3 is TGCGCCAGCAGCCTGGAACTGGACGTCGGAACCCAGTACTTC. It specifies CASSLELDVGTQYF.

In its sample, this clonotype was seen a few times. J is TRBJ2-7 and V is TRBV4-1; 9 bases agree with TRBD1. Trimming at V came to 3 bases and at J to 6 bases, leaving 12 bases not matched to a gene. CDR3 length equals 16 residues. Germline lookup yields CDR1 MGHRA and CDR2 YSYEKL. The CDR3, as DNA: TGCGCCAGCAGCCATCAACAGGGGGCTCTTTGGGGCGAGCAGTACTTC. Its translation is CASSHQQGALWGEQYF.

This chain connects TRBV19 to TRBJ1-2; D possibly corresponds to TRBD1 (5 bases). V was shortened by 6 bases and J by 4 bases, with 15 bases between the two germline ends. This CDR3 contains 14 residues. Per the germline V gene, CDR1 is LNHDA and CDR2 is SQIVND (reference sequence). CDR3 in DNA: TGTGCCAGTAGACCATGGCAGGGTAGCTATGGCTACACCTTC. This sequence encodes CASRPWQGSYGYTF.

V usage is TRBV12-3 or TRBV12-4 and J usage is TRBJ1-4; D may be TRBD1 (5 bases). This CDR3 comprises 16 residues. Trimming shortened V by 1 base and J by 8 bases, and 17 bases separated the two germline ends. The CDR3 reads CASSLGTGRAGEKLFF. The DNA for the CDR3 is TGTGCCAGCAGTTTAGGAACAGGCCGGGCTGGGGAAAAACTGTTTTTT.

This clonotype has only a few counts. V usage is TRBV7-2 and J usage is TRBJ2-4; 8 bases align to TRBD1. With 1 base clipped from V and 1 base from J, the junction kept 6 bases outside the gene matches. Germline values: CDR1 SGHTA, CDR2 FQGNSA. CDR3 size: 17 residues. CDR3: CASSLVGQGTAKNIQYF. CDR3 nucleotides: TGTGCCAGCAGCTTAGTTGGACAGGGTACTGCCAAAAACATTCAGTACTTC.

In regard to this clonotype: The CDR3 end shows no conserved phenylalanine or tryptophan, and so a read error is likely. V is TRBV29-1 and J is TRBJ1-1, with TRBD1 identical over 8 bases. V lost 5 bases, J lost 1 base, and 3 bases stayed unmatched. The germline CDR1 and CDR2 sequences are SQVTM and ANQGSEA. This CDR3 contains 13 residues. The CDR3 loop is CSVTRGRNTEAFL. In nucleotides, the CDR3 is TGCAGCGTTACCAGGGGGCGGAACACTGAAGCTTTCCTT.

The rearrangement joins TRBV7-8 to TRBJ2-3, with 9 nucleotides matching TRBD2. Germline CDR1 and CDR2: SGHVS and FQNEAQ. The CDR3 runs 15 residues. The V segment lost 4 bases and the J segment 7 bases; nucleotides outside the gene matches: 9. Here the CDR3 reads CASSSNPSGKNTQYF. The CDR3, as DNA: TGTGCCAGCAGCTCCAACCCTAGCGGGAAGAATACGCAGTATTTT.

This chain uses TRBV21-1 with TRBJ2-6; TRBD1 reflects the table's D call only, with no check against the DNA. TRBV21-1 is reported as a pseudogene. This CDR3 region has 20 residues. The CDR3 region has the DNA TGTGCCAGCAGCAAAGCAAGGGGCAGGGGGCGCAGCTCGGGGGCCAACGTCCTGACTTTC. It specifies CASSKARGRGRSSGANVLTF.

This clonotype turned up a few times. The junction departs from germline at one end; a sequencing error may be responsible. The rearrangement links TRBV24-1 to TRBJ2-1; no clear D gene. This CDR3 has 13 residues. CDR1 and CDR2 from the germline V gene are KGHDR and SFDVKD. Here the CDR3 DNA reads TGTGCCACCAGTGATTTGCTGGTCAATGAACAGTTCTTC. Amino acids: CATSDLLVNEQFF.